Listed here are 8 T cell receptor beta chains from one sample, sequenced in a study of blood T cell repertoires in COVID-19. Repertoires were generated with immunoSEQ multiplex PCR, while TCRdb's copy carries only in-frame clones and drops some. The sample records some 250,000 clones, around 88% being singletons. Specimen: PBMCs or T cells enriched from blood (not recorded which). The source of these receptors is a woman aged 40 to 55 with acute COVID-19.

The chain recombines TRBV6-5 with TRBJ2-1, with 8 bases lining up with TRBD1. This CDR3 contains 12 residues. The germline V gene encodes CDR1 MNHEY and CDR2 SVGAGI. With V trimmed by 9 bases and J by 5 bases, 3 bases remained unmatched. CDR3 sequence reads: CASPDRDNEQFF. The CDR3 DNA reads as TGTGCCAGTCCGGACAGGGACAATGAGCAGTTCTTC.

This rearrangement joins TRBV30 to TRBJ2-1; TRBD2 aligns across 10 bases. J gave up 15 bases and V 6 bases, and 20 bases lay outside the gene matches. This CDR3 spans 15 amino acids. Per germline, CDR1 GTSNPN and CDR2 SVGIG (reference sequence). The CDR3 DNA reads as TGTGCCTGTCCCGGGAGCACTAGCGGGATTGAGCCTGCGTTCTTC. Amino acid sequence: CACPGSTSGIEPAFF.

V and J are TRBV7-9 and TRBJ1-4; the D is unclear. Germline loops: CDR1 SEHNR, CDR2 FQNEAQ (reference sequence). V was pared by 5 bases and J by 8 bases, with 15 bases between. The CDR3 loop spans 14 amino acids. This CDR3 reads CASSRSQPGEKLFF. In DNA form, the CDR3 reads TGTGCCAGCAGCCGAAGCCAGCCGGGAGAAAAACTGTTTTTT.

The rearrangement uses TRBV5-4 and TRBJ2-3; the match to TRBD2 covers 11 bases. Trimming cost V 4 bases and J 5 bases; bases outside gene matches: 18. This CDR3 comprises 19 residues. Germline V gives CDR1 SGHNT, CDR2 YYREEE (reference sequence). CDR3 residues: CASSQGTSGLGVSEDTQYF. Written as DNA, the CDR3 is TGTGCCAGCAGCCAAGGGACTAGCGGTCTAGGAGTTTCTGAAGATACGCAGTATTTT.

The gene calls are TRBV19 and TRBJ1-1, with D maybe TRBD1 (6 bases). Germline loops: CDR1 LNHDA, CDR2 SQIVND (reference sequence). CDR3 length equals 14 residues. Trimming took 6 bases from V and 2 from J, leaving 13 bases between them. In DNA, the CDR3 is TGTGCCAGTAGGACCGGGACAACTAACACTGAAGCTTTCTTT. Translating it yields CASRTGTTNTEAFF.

The J gene is TRBJ2-3, the V gene TRBV13; 8 bases fit TRBD1. The CDR3 is made up of 14 amino acids. Germline V gene data show CDR1 as PRHDT and CDR2 as FYEKMQ (reference sequence). V lost 5 bases and J lost 2; bases outside the gene matches: 3. The CDR3 sequence is CASSATGVTDTQYF. For the CDR3, the DNA is TGTGCCAGCAGCGCGACAGGGGTCACAGATACGCAGTATTTT.

The chain has TRBV10-1 and TRBJ2-1; 14 nucleotides agree with TRBD2. There are 17 residues in the CDR3. Trimming removed 4 bases from V and 9 bases from J; junction bases left unmatched: 11. The germline gives CDR1 WNHNN, CDR2 SYGVQD (reference sequence). This chain's CDR3 is CASSGPGLAGVSGEQFF. Here the CDR3 DNA reads TGCGCCAGCAGTGGGCCGGGACTAGCGGGAGTATCGGGTGAGCAGTTCTTC.

The chain links TRBV5-6 to TRBJ2-1; TRBD2 matches at 12 bases. Germline CDR1 SGHDT, CDR2 YYEEEE. The V segment lost 7 bases and the J segment 4 bases; nucleotides outside the gene matches: 6. The CDR3 has 15 residues. The CDR3 loop reads CASGTSGRRYNEQFF. The CDR3 nucleotides read TGTGCCAGCGGAACTAGCGGGAGGCGATACAATGAGCAGTTCTTC. Full variable domain (outside the CDR3, taken from reference TRBV5-6 and TRBJ2-1): DAGVTQSPTHLIKTRGQQVTLRCSPKSGHDTVSWYQQALGQGPQFIFQYYEEEERQRGNFPDRFSGHQFPNYSSELNVNALLLGDSALYLCASGTSGRRYNEQFFGPGTRLTVL.